Shown below are 10 T cell receptor beta chains from a single sample sequenced in a study of chemoradiotherapy in HPV16-positive cancers. Only in-frame clones appear in the TCRdb table, and some are missing; sequencing was by immunoSEQ multiplex PCR. The sample has tens of thousands of clones; about 86% are singletons. The sample was blood, taken from a patient who underwent chemoradiotherapy. These receptor sequences come from a human donor with HPV-associated anogenital cancer.

In DNA form, the CDR3 reads TGTGCCAGTAGTACCTCGGACTTGCAGGGCTACACCTTC. The encoded protein is CASSTSDLQGYTF. The rearrangement uses TRBV19 and TRBJ1-2; unclear D gene. The V end was cut by 4 bases, the J end by 8 bases, with 14 bases between. CDR3 length: 13 amino acids. Per the germline V gene, CDR1 is LNHDA and CDR2 is SQIVND (reference sequence).

This clone was detected only a few times. The chain joins TRBV1 to TRBJ1-4; the DNA was not used to check the table's D call, TRBD1. TRBV1 is a pseudogene. The CDR3 has 11 residues. CDR3 DNA: TGCACCGACAGGGATAATGAAAAACTGTTTTTT. Its protein is CTDRDNEKLFF.

The chain has TRBV4-2 and TRBJ2-4, with D perhaps matching TRBD1 (5 bases). The V end lost 0 bases, the J end lost 8 bases, and 11 bases lay between the germline ends. The CDR3 runs 14 residues. Germline CDR1 and CDR2: LGHNA and YNFKEQ. The CDR3 DNA is TGTGCCAGCAGCCAAGATGCAGGGATCGACATTCAGTACTTC. Residues: CASSQDAGIDIQYF.

This clone was seen more than once but under ten times. The chain uses TRBV27 and TRBJ1-3; D unclear. Germline CDR1 is MNHEY and CDR2 is SMNVEV (reference sequence). This CDR3 is built from 15 residues. V was clipped by 3 bases and J by 0 bases, with 9 bases between them. The CDR3 loop is CASSLSGSSGNTIYF. Written as DNA, the CDR3 is TGTGCCAGCAGTTTGTCGGGAAGCTCTGGAAACACCATATATTTT.

This sequence joins TRBV9 and TRBJ1-5; D call uncertain. This CDR3 has 14 residues. V was trimmed by 1 base and J by 0 bases, leaving 5 bases between them. Germline assignment: CDR1 SGDLS and CDR2 YYNGEE. The CDR3, as DNA: TGTGCCAGCAGCGTAACGGATAGCAATCAGCCCCAGCATTTT. It encodes CASSVTDSNQPQHF.

This rearrangement joins TRBV18 to TRBJ2-7; tentatively, D is TRBD1 (6 bases). This CDR3 region has 14 residues. The germline V gene encodes CDR1 KGHSH and CDR2 LQKENI. V shed 6 bases and J shed 4 bases, with 16 bases lying between them. The chain's CDR3 is CASSRQGQIYEQYF. The CDR3 nucleotides read TGTGCCAGCTCCCGGCAGGGACAAATTTACGAGCAGTACTTC. Looking up the rest from reference TRBV18 and TRBJ2-7 gives the full variable domain: NAGVMQNPRHLVRRRGQEARLRCSPMKGHSHVYWYRQLPEEGLKFMVYLQKENIIDESGMPKERFSAEFPKEGPSILRIQQVVRGDSAAYFCASSRQGQIYEQYFGPGTRLTVT.

J is TRBJ1-3 and V is TRBV4-2, with TRBD1 matching over 10 bases. Trimming cost V 0 bases and J 7 bases; bases outside gene matches: 6. Germline V gene data show CDR1 as LGHNA and CDR2 as YNFKEQ. The CDR3 sequence is 16 residues long. The CDR3 DNA reads as TGTGCCAGCAGCCAAGAATGGGACAGGGGATCTAACACCATATATTTT. Translated, it gives CASSQEWDRGSNTIYF.

In this sample, this clone turned up once. The V gene is TRBV5-1, the J gene TRBJ2-5; TRBD1 agrees at 9 bases. The J segment lost 6 bases and the V segment lost 0 bases, leaving 3 bases of the junction unmatched. This CDR3 is built from 14 residues. Germline-derived CDR1 and CDR2 are SGHRS and YFSETQ. The CDR3 sequence: CASSLGQGVKTQYF. Written as DNA, the CDR3 is TGCGCCAGCAGCTTGGGACAGGGGGTAAAGACCCAGTACTTC.

This chain joins TRBV6-6 and TRBJ2-7; 10 bases fit TRBD1. The CDR3 is 13 residues long. Germline CDR1 is MNHNY and CDR2 is SVGAGI (reference sequence). Losses at the gene ends were 4 bases for V and 3 bases for J; bases not matched to a gene: 0. This CDR3 reads CASSWTGGYEQYF. The DNA for the CDR3 is TGTGCCAGCAGTTGGACAGGGGGCTACGAGCAGTACTTC.

The chain employs TRBV7-2 and TRBJ2-1, with unresolved D. The CDR3 consists of 17 residues. V was shortened by 0 bases and J by 3 bases, with 15 bases between the two germline ends. Germline V gene sequence: CDR1 SGHTA, CDR2 FQGNSA. The CDR3 loop is CASSLAISPLYYNEQFF. For the CDR3, the DNA is TGTGCCAGCAGCTTAGCGATCAGTCCCCTGTACTACAATGAGCAGTTCTTC.